These T cell receptor beta chains were read from a single sample in a study of breast tumors, draining lymph nodes, adjacent tissues. TCRdb fed the multiplex PCR reads into MiXCR, producing one record per CDR3 protein. The repertoire holds approximately 300,000 distinct CDR3 sequences, with 30% as singletons. Sequencing input: axillary lymph node tissue. The receptor source for this set is a female donor with breast cancer. Some clones in this sample may be carry-over from other donors' samples. CDR3s include the opening cysteine and the closing phenylalanine or tryptophan. A D gene is named only where the DNA matches it firmly. The listing skips clone size in some rows; elsewhere it reads once, few, many or a size class.

J gene	D gene	clone size	V gene	CDR3 DNA	CDR3 protein
TRBJ2-7	TRBD1	.	TRBV25-1	TGTGCCAGCGTTGCGGGGACAGGGGCTTACGAGCAGTACTTC	CASVAGTGAYEQYF
TRBJ2-7	TRBD1	.	TRBV29-1	TGCAGCGTTGGGTCAGGGGGCTACTACGAGCAGTACTTC	CSVGSGGYYEQYF
TRBJ2-2	.	many	TRBV7-2	TGTGCCAGCAGCCGCGGGGCAGGGATAAACACCGGGGAGCTGTTTTTT	CASSRGAGINTGELFF
TRBJ1-2	.	many	TRBV29-1	TGCAGCGTTGGCTCAGGGCCGCCCAACTATGGCTACACCTTC	CSVGSGPPNYGYTF
TRBJ2-7	.	.	TRBV28	TGTGCCAGCAGTTTGTTAGGAAATGGCGAGCAGTACTTC	CASSLLGNGEQYF
TRBJ2-5	TRBD1	many	TRBV5-6	TGTGCCAGCAGTCCGGGACAGGGGGTCGCGGAGACCCAGTACTTC	CASSPGQGVAETQYF
TRBJ2-7	.	few	TRBV9	TGTGCCAGCAGCCCCGGGACCGCCTCTTGGGAGCAGTCCTTC	CASSPGTASWEQSF
TRBJ1-6	.	many	TRBV30	TGTGCCTGGAGTGCGGGCAGGAATTCACCCCTCCACTTT	CAWSAGRNSPLHF
TRBJ2-1	.	.	TRBV6-5	TGTGCCAGCAGTTACGCGCTACTTAATTACAATGAGCAGTTCTTC	CASSYALLNYNEQFF
TRBJ2-1	TRBD2	many	TRBV19	TGTGCCAGTAGTTTAATGACTAGCGGGAGATTTCACTCCTACAATGAGCAGTTCTTC	CASSLMTSGRFHSYNEQFF
TRBJ2-1	TRBD2	.	TRBV11-2	TGTGCCAGCACCATTAGAAGGGGGGCTAGCGGGAGGGCCTGGCAGGACAATGAGCAGTTCTTC	CASTIRRGASGRAWQDNEQFF
TRBJ2-7	TRBD1	many	TRBV4-1	TGCGCCAGCAGCCAGGGGGGGGACAGGGTAACCTACGAGCAGTACTTC	CASSQGGDRVTYEQYF
TRBJ2-6	TRBD1	many	TRBV15	TGTGCCACCAGCATTTCGGGACAGCCGGCCGGGGCCAACGTCCTGACTTTC	CATSISGQPAGANVLTF
TRBJ2-3	TRBD1	.	TRBV11-2	TGTGCCAGCAGCCAGGCTACAGGGGGTCCTAGCACAGATACGCAGTACTTT	CASSQATGGPSTDTQYF
TRBJ1-2	.	many	TRBV19	TGTGCCAGTAGTATGGGGGGATCATATGGCTACACCTTC	CASSMGGSYGYTF
TRBJ2-2	.	.	TRBV6-2/TRBV6-3	TGTGCCAGCTGTCACGGGGCCGGGGAGCTGTTTTTT	CASCHGAGELFF
TRBJ2-1	TRBD2	many	TRBV24-1	TGTGCCACCAGTGATTCCAGGACTAGCGGGAGTAACGTGCAGTTCTTC	CATSDSRTSGSNVQFF
TRBJ2-1	.	many	TRBV7-3	TGTGCCAGCAGCTTAAGGTTGACTACCGACAATGAGCAGTTCTTC	CASSLRLTTDNEQFF
TRBJ1-5	.	.	TRBV20-1	TGCAGTGCTAGGACTAGCGGGGACCAGCCCCAGCATTTT	CSARTSGDQPQHF
TRBJ1-5	.	many	TRBV20-1	TGCAGTGCCCAGTCCGGGGTTCAGCCCCAGCATTTT	CSAQSGVQPQHF
TRBJ1-5	.	many	TRBV20-1	TGCAGTGCTAGAGATCTACAGGGTCAACGGCTAAATCAGCCCCAGCATTTT	CSARDLQGQRLNQPQHF